Listed below are T cell receptor beta chains from one sample, sequenced in a study of response to subunit inactivated influenza vaccine. TCRdb used MiXCR to reprocess the RT-PCR reads, holding one entry per CDR3 protein. The repertoire holds about 520,000 distinct CDR3 sequences, with about 25% as singletons. Sample: CD4+ T cells sorted from PBMCs, taken 5 days after vaccination. The receptors here all came from a man aged 50 or older who received an inactivated influenza vaccine. CDR3s include the opening cysteine and the closing phenylalanine or tryptophan. A D gene is named only where the DNA matches it firmly. Some rows mark clone size as missing; the rest say once, few, many or name a class of expanded clone.

abundance: once; v_gene: TRBV30; d_gene: -; j_gene: TRBJ1-4; len: 15; CDR3nt: TGTGCCTGGAGTGTAAGCCAGTCGGTAGTGGAAAAACTGTTTTTT; CDR3aa: CAWSVSQSVVEKLFF
abundance: -; v_gene: TRBV30; d_gene: TRBD1; j_gene: TRBJ2-7; len: 14; CDR3nt: TGTGCCACAAGACATCAGGGGGCACGGGACGAGCAGTACTTC; CDR3aa: CATRHQGARDEQYF
abundance: few; v_gene: TRBV5-1; d_gene: -; j_gene: TRBJ2-2; len: 14; CDR3nt: TGCGCCAGCAGCTTGGAAGCAGGGTCCGGGGAGCTGTTTTTT; CDR3aa: CASSLEAGSGELFF
abundance: -; v_gene: TRBV7-2; d_gene: -; j_gene: TRBJ2-7; len: 13; CDR3nt: TGTGCCAGCAGCTTAGATTCCGGGAACGAGCAGTACTTC; CDR3aa: CASSLDSGNEQYF
abundance: few; v_gene: TRBV5-1; d_gene: TRBD1; j_gene: TRBJ2-7; len: 15; CDR3nt: TGCGCCAGCGGAACGGGACAGGGGGCCGCCTACGAGCAGTACTTC; CDR3aa: CASGTGQGAAYEQYF
abundance: few; v_gene: TRBV6-5; d_gene: TRBD1; j_gene: TRBJ1-1; len: 14; CDR3nt: TGTGCCAGCAGTTCCTCGGACAGGGAATTTGAAGCTTTCTTT; CDR3aa: CASSSSDREFEAFF
abundance: many; v_gene: TRBV5-1; d_gene: TRBD1; j_gene: TRBJ2-3; len: 16; CDR3nt: TGCGCCAGCAGCTTGGGACAGGGGGCCGTCGCAGATACGCAGTATTTT; CDR3aa: CASSLGQGAVADTQYF
abundance: -; v_gene: TRBV6-1; d_gene: -; j_gene: TRBJ1-2; len: 13; CDR3nt: TGTGCCAGCAGTGAATCGTTTGGGCTAGGCTACACCTTC; CDR3aa: CASSESFGLGYTF
abundance: many; v_gene: TRBV20-1; d_gene: -; j_gene: TRBJ2-1; len: 14; CDR3nt: TGCAGTGCCAGAGAGGGCAGCTCCTACAATGAGCAGTTCTTC; CDR3aa: CSAREGSSYNEQFF
abundance: -; v_gene: TRBV7-3; d_gene: TRBD2; j_gene: TRBJ2-2; len: 19; CDR3nt: TGTGCCAGCAGCCCTCTTGTCCTAGCGGATCGTACGAACACCGGGGAGCTGTTTTTT; CDR3aa: CASSPLVLADRTNTGELFF
abundance: -; v_gene: TRBV7-2; d_gene: -; j_gene: TRBJ2-1; len: 15; CDR3nt: TGTGCCAGCAGCTTAGTGTGGGAGACGTACAATGAGCAGTTCTTC; CDR3aa: CASSLVWETYNEQFF
abundance: -; v_gene: TRBV20-1; d_gene: TRBD1; j_gene: TRBJ2-1; len: 13; CDR3nt: TGCAGTGCTAGAAGCTTTACCGGGACAGGGCAGTTCTTC; CDR3aa: CSARSFTGTGQFF
abundance: -; v_gene: TRBV6-1; d_gene: TRBD2; j_gene: TRBJ2-3; len: 13; CDR3nt: TGTGCCAGCCGACTAGCGGGGGCCCCGGAGCAGTATTTT; CDR3aa: CASRLAGAPEQYF
abundance: -; v_gene: TRBV4-2; d_gene: -; j_gene: TRBJ1-1; len: 15; CDR3nt: TGTGCCAGCAGCCAAGGGGGAGGGGTTAATTCTGAAGCTTTCTTT; CDR3aa: CASSQGGGVNSEAFF
abundance: -; v_gene: TRBV9; d_gene: TRBD2; j_gene: TRBJ2-1; len: 18; CDR3nt: TGTGCCAGCAGCCCATGGGCTAGCGGGGGGCTTACCTACAATGAGCAGTTCTTC; CDR3aa: CASSPWASGGLTYNEQFF
abundance: -; v_gene: TRBV12-3/TRBV12-4; d_gene: TRBD1; j_gene: TRBJ1-1; len: 15; CDR3nt: TGTGCCAGCACCGACTTCAGGGGGCACAACACTGAAGCTTTCTTT; CDR3aa: CASTDFRGHNTEAFF
abundance: -; v_gene: TRBV5-1; d_gene: TRBD1; j_gene: TRBJ2-7; len: 16; CDR3nt: TGCGCCAGCAGCAACAGTCCGGGACAGGGGTCTTACGAGCAGTACTTC; CDR3aa: CASSNSPGQGSYEQYF
abundance: few; v_gene: TRBV20-1; d_gene: -; j_gene: TRBJ2-3; len: 13; CDR3nt: TGCAGTGCTCCCGGGACACTGGGGGATACGCAGTATTTT; CDR3aa: CSAPGTLGDTQYF
abundance: few; v_gene: TRBV4-2; d_gene: -; j_gene: TRBJ2-7; len: 12; CDR3nt: TGTGCCAGCAGCCAGGAACAGGGTTCCCAGTACTTC; CDR3aa: CASSQEQGSQYF
abundance: few; v_gene: TRBV3-1; d_gene: TRBD1; j_gene: TRBJ2-3; len: 16; CDR3nt: TGTGCCAGCATGCCATCCCCGGGACAGGGACCAGATACGCAGTATTTT; CDR3aa: CASMPSPGQGPDTQYF
abundance: -; v_gene: TRBV29-1; d_gene: -; j_gene: TRBJ2-5; len: 15; CDR3nt: TGCAGCGCCTCCCGGGACCCCTCTACATTGGAGACCCAGTACTTC; CDR3aa: CSASRDPSTLETQYF
abundance: many; v_gene: TRBV5-1; d_gene: -; j_gene: TRBJ2-2; len: 15; CDR3nt: TGCGCCAGCAGTGAGGGACTGGTGAACACCGGGGAGCTGTTTTTT; CDR3aa: CASSEGLVNTGELFF
abundance: few; v_gene: TRBV4-2; d_gene: -; j_gene: TRBJ2-1; len: 15; CDR3nt: TGTGCCAGCAGCCGAGCGTGGGAGTCCTACAATGAGCAGTTCTTC; CDR3aa: CASSRAWESYNEQFF
abundance: -; v_gene: TRBV7-2; d_gene: -; j_gene: TRBJ1-2; len: 15; CDR3nt: TGTGCCAGCAGCTTATATGCGGCAGCTAACTATGGCTACACCTTC; CDR3aa: CASSLYAAANYGYTF
abundance: -; v_gene: TRBV5-5; d_gene: TRBD1; j_gene: TRBJ1-1; len: 12; CDR3nt: TGTGCCAGCAGCTTGGACAGGGGTTGGGCTTTCTTT; CDR3aa: CASSLDRGWAFF
abundance: -; v_gene: TRBV6-2/TRBV6-3; d_gene: TRBD1; j_gene: TRBJ2-2; len: 15; CDR3nt: TGTGCCAGCACCAAACGGGACAGGGAAGTCGGGGAGCTGTTTTTT; CDR3aa: CASTKRDREVGELFF
abundance: few; v_gene: TRBV20-1; d_gene: -; j_gene: TRBJ1-1; len: 13; CDR3nt: TGCAGTGCTAGCCGGACCTTGAACACTGAAGCTTTCTTT; CDR3aa: CSASRTLNTEAFF
abundance: few; v_gene: TRBV12-3/TRBV12-4; d_gene: -; j_gene: TRBJ2-1; len: 15; CDR3nt: TGTGCCAGCAGTTTAGCTAGCCTATCCTACAATGAGCAGTTCTTC; CDR3aa: CASSLASLSYNEQFF
abundance: -; v_gene: TRBV10-3; d_gene: -; j_gene: TRBJ2-7; len: 12; CDR3nt: TGTGCCATCAGCCGGGACATTTACGAGCAGTACTTC; CDR3aa: CAISRDIYEQYF
abundance: -; v_gene: TRBV15; d_gene: TRBD2; j_gene: TRBJ2-7; len: 16; CDR3nt: TGTGCCACCAGCAGAGATGGAACTAGCGGGAGTAACGAGCAGTACTTC; CDR3aa: CATSRDGTSGSNEQYF
abundance: -; v_gene: TRBV12-3/TRBV12-4; d_gene: -; j_gene: TRBJ2-1; len: 15; CDR3nt: TGTGCCAGCAGCCATACTAATGTCCCACACAATGAGCAGTTCTTC; CDR3aa: CASSHTNVPHNEQFF
abundance: -; v_gene: TRBV18; d_gene: -; j_gene: TRBJ1-3; len: 17; CDR3nt: TGTGCCAGCTCACCACGTCGGGCGGCCAACTCTGGAAACACCATATATTTT; CDR3aa: CASSPRRAANSGNTIYF
abundance: -; v_gene: TRBV7-3; d_gene: -; j_gene: TRBJ2-3; len: 15; CDR3nt: TGTGCCAGCAGCTTATGGGGTCTTAGCACAGATACGCAGTATTTT; CDR3aa: CASSLWGLSTDTQYF
abundance: -; v_gene: TRBV9; d_gene: -; j_gene: TRBJ1-1; len: 12; CDR3nt: TGTGCCAGCAGCGCGTGGGGTGCTGAAGCTTTCTTT; CDR3aa: CASSAWGAEAFF
abundance: -; v_gene: TRBV5-1; d_gene: TRBD2; j_gene: TRBJ2-1; len: 13; CDR3nt: TGCGCCAGCAGCTTACCTAGCGGGAATGAGCAGTTCTTC; CDR3aa: CASSLPSGNEQFF
abundance: -; v_gene: TRBV5-1; d_gene: -; j_gene: TRBJ2-3; len: 15; CDR3nt: TGCGCCAGCAGCTTGGACAGCCCTCGCACAGATACGCAGTATTTT; CDR3aa: CASSLDSPRTDTQYF
abundance: -; v_gene: TRBV6-1; d_gene: -; j_gene: TRBJ1-4; len: 14; CDR3nt: TGTGCCAGCGGGGCGGGGGGCAACAATGAAAAACTGTTTTTT; CDR3aa: CASGAGGNNEKLFF
abundance: few; v_gene: TRBV5-6; d_gene: -; j_gene: TRBJ2-2; len: 16; CDR3nt: TGTGCCAGCAGCTTGGCGGCAGGGCTTCACACCGGGGAGCTGTTTTTT; CDR3aa: CASSLAAGLHTGELFF
abundance: few; v_gene: TRBV20-1; d_gene: -; j_gene: TRBJ1-2; len: 13; CDR3nt: TGCAGTGCTAGAATACAGTTCGGGAGTGGCTACACCTTC; CDR3aa: CSARIQFGSGYTF
abundance: -; v_gene: TRBV5-1; d_gene: TRBD2; j_gene: TRBJ2-5; len: 18; CDR3nt: TGCGCCAGCAGCTTGGGAGGAGTTAGCGGGGGATTCCAAGAGACCCAGTACTTC; CDR3aa: CASSLGGVSGGFQETQYF
abundance: -; v_gene: TRBV20-1; d_gene: TRBD2; j_gene: TRBJ2-1; len: 18; CDR3nt: TGCAGTGCACCACCGCTAGCGGGAGGGCCCCAATGGTCGAATGAGCAGTTCTTC; CDR3aa: CSAPPLAGGPQWSNEQFF
abundance: few; v_gene: TRBV5-1; d_gene: -; j_gene: TRBJ2-1; len: 14; CDR3nt: TGCGCCAGCAGCATGAGCACAGTATCCAATGAGCAGTTCTTC; CDR3aa: CASSMSTVSNEQFF
abundance: few; v_gene: TRBV6-1; d_gene: TRBD2; j_gene: TRBJ2-1; len: 17; CDR3nt: TGTGCCAGCAGAGGGACTAGCGGGAGGGCCGTATCCAATGAGCAGTTCTTC; CDR3aa: CASRGTSGRAVSNEQFF
abundance: -; v_gene: TRBV5-1; d_gene: TRBD1; j_gene: TRBJ2-1; len: 15; CDR3nt: TGCGCCAGCAGCTTGGGGATGGGACAGTACAATGAGCAGTTCTTC; CDR3aa: CASSLGMGQYNEQFF
abundance: few; v_gene: TRBV10-3; d_gene: -; j_gene: TRBJ2-1; len: 16; CDR3nt: TGTGCCATCAGTGAGGTGGTCTCAAGTTCCTACAATGAGCAGTTCTTC; CDR3aa: CAISEVVSSSYNEQFF
abundance: few; v_gene: TRBV12-3/TRBV12-4; d_gene: TRBD1; j_gene: TRBJ2-5; len: 13; CDR3nt: TGTGCCAGCAGCCCAGTCGACGGACAGGGCCAGTACTTC; CDR3aa: CASSPVDGQGQYF
abundance: few; v_gene: TRBV12-3/TRBV12-4; d_gene: TRBD2; j_gene: TRBJ2-1; len: 14; CDR3nt: TGTGCCAGCAGTTTAGGCGGGACTAGCGATGAGCAGTTCTTC; CDR3aa: CASSLGGTSDEQFF
abundance: many; v_gene: TRBV7-2; d_gene: -; j_gene: TRBJ2-3; len: 12; CDR3nt: TGTGCCAGCAGCTTAGTTGAGGATACGCAGTATTTT; CDR3aa: CASSLVEDTQYF
abundance: -; v_gene: TRBV7-2; d_gene: -; j_gene: TRBJ2-7; len: 14; CDR3nt: TGTGCCAGCAGCCTTTGGCAGGGGACCAACGAGCAGTACTTC; CDR3aa: CASSLWQGTNEQYF
abundance: -; v_gene: TRBV6-5; d_gene: -; j_gene: TRBJ1-1; len: 11; CDR3nt: TGTGCCAGCAGTTACATCGGGGGTACTTTCTTT; CDR3aa: CASSYIGGTFF
abundance: -; v_gene: TRBV6-2/TRBV6-3; d_gene: -; j_gene: TRBJ2-5; len: 18; CDR3nt: TGTGCCAGCAGTTATAAGCTCCCTCGAATTTTGGGCGAAGAGACCCAGTACTTC; CDR3aa: CASSYKLPRILGEETQYF
abundance: few; v_gene: TRBV7-9; d_gene: TRBD1; j_gene: TRBJ2-7; len: 17; CDR3nt: TGTGCCAGCAGCGGGACAGGCACGATCTCCTTGCCCGACGAGCAGTACTTC; CDR3aa: CASSGTGTISLPDEQYF
abundance: -; v_gene: TRBV7-9; d_gene: -; j_gene: TRBJ2-7; len: 15; CDR3nt: TGTGCCAGCAGCTTTTTCCCGGGACCCACCTACGAGCAGTACTTC; CDR3aa: CASSFFPGPTYEQYF
abundance: few; v_gene: TRBV20-1; d_gene: -; j_gene: TRBJ2-7; len: 13; CDR3nt: TGCAGTGTTCCCGCCTCCATCTCCTACGAGCAGTACTTC; CDR3aa: CSVPASISYEQYF
abundance: few; v_gene: TRBV12-3/TRBV12-4; d_gene: TRBD1; j_gene: TRBJ2-7; len: 13; CDR3nt: TGTGCCAGCAGCTCGGGACAGATTTACGAGCAGTACTTC; CDR3aa: CASSSGQIYEQYF
abundance: once; v_gene: TRBV30; d_gene: -; j_gene: TRBJ1-2; len: 12; CDR3nt: TGTGCCTGGAGTCCTGGTACCTATGGCTACACCTTC; CDR3aa: CAWSPGTYGYTF